Each of the 27 T cell receptor beta chains below was sequenced from the same sample in a study of glioma-infiltrating T cells after dendritic cell vaccination. This sample's time point: after dendritic cell vaccination, including at tumor progression/relapse. Sequencing was performed with immunoSEQ multiplex PCR; in TCRdb, only in-frame clones are kept and a portion is missing. The repertoire holds approximately 85,000 clones, with around 85% as singletons. Sequenced here: blood, sampled after dendritic cell vaccination. The receptors originated from a human donor with glioblastoma.

The chain uses TRBV10-1 and TRBJ2-7; D might be TRBD1 (5 bases). This CDR3 has 17 residues. V lost 0 bases and J lost 6, with 21 bases in between. Germline values: CDR1 WNHNN, CDR2 SYGVQD (reference sequence). The chain's CDR3 is CASSESYVQGAASEQYF. CDR3 DNA: TGCGCCAGCAGTGAGTCGTACGTTCAAGGGGCAGCCTCCGAGCAGTACTTC.

This chain links TRBV19 with TRBJ1-4; weak D call: TRBD1 (6 bases). V was shortened by 4 bases and J by 7 bases, with 16 bases between the two germline ends. CDR1 and CDR2 from the germline V gene are LNHDA and SQIVND (reference sequence). The CDR3 contains 15 residues. CDR3 region: CASSNQGGRGEKLFF. In nucleotides, the CDR3 is TGTGCCAGTAGTAACCAAGGGGGAAGAGGTGAAAAACTGTTTTTT.

The chain couples TRBV5-1 to TRBJ1-2, with D uncertain. CDR1 is SGHRS, CDR2 YFSETQ, per germline. V was pared by 1 base and J by 0 bases, with 10 bases between. The CDR3 spans 15 residues. This CDR3 reads CASSLIDVANYGYTF. CDR3 DNA: TGCGCCAGCAGCTTGATCGATGTAGCTAACTATGGCTACACCTTC.

The J gene is TRBJ2-3, the V gene TRBV7-2; TRBD2 aligns across 13 bases. This CDR3 is built from 16 residues. Germline CDR1 and CDR2: SGHTA and FQGNSA. J lost 6 bases, V lost 4 bases, and 7 bases had no gene match. This chain's CDR3 is CASSSLLAGGRDTQYF. The CDR3 DNA is TGTGCCAGCAGCTCGCTACTAGCGGGGGGGCGGGATACGCAGTATTTT. The full variable domain, completed using reference TRBV7-2 and TRBJ2-3, is GAGVSQSPSNKVTEKGKDVELRCDPISGHTALYWYRQSLGQGLEFLIYFQGNSAPDKSGLPSDRFSAERTGGSVSTLTIQRTQQEDSAVYLCASSSLLAGGRDTQYFGPGTRLTVL.

This clone is a singleton in its sample. The chain employs TRBV9 and TRBJ2-4; 7 bases agree with TRBD1. V was clipped by 3 bases and J by 3 bases; unmatched bases: 9. The CDR3 covers 16 residues. Germline V lookup: CDR1 SGDLS, CDR2 YYNGEE. Here the CDR3 DNA reads TGTGCCAGCAGCGCGGAAAGCCAGGGGGTCAAAAACATTCAGTACTTC. This gives the protein CASSAESQGVKNIQYF.

The CDR3 loop is CATSLQGSAQPQHF. Written as DNA, the CDR3 is TGTGCCACCAGCCTACAGGGAAGTGCTCAGCCCCAGCATTTT. The V call is TRBV15, the J call TRBJ1-5; D perhaps matches TRBD1 (6 bases). The CDR3 loop spans 14 amino acids. The V and J ends lost 5 bases and 6 bases respectively, with 14 bases between them. Looked up from germline, CDR1 is LNHNV and CDR2 is YYDKDF (reference sequence).

This clone was counted many times. V gene TRBV2 combines with J gene TRBJ2-7; 7 nucleotides agree with TRBD1. The length of the CDR3 is 15 residues. V lost 6 bases to trimming and J lost 2 bases; unmatched junction nucleotides: 10. Per germline, CDR1 SNHLY and CDR2 FYNNEI. CDR3 amino acids: CASRTSGGSPYEQYF. The CDR3 nucleotides read TGTGCCAGCAGGACGTCAGGGGGTTCCCCCTACGAGCAGTACTTC.

V and J are TRBV15 and TRBJ2-7, with TRBD1 matching over 7 bases. Germline-derived CDR1 and CDR2 are LNHNV and YYDKDF (reference sequence). This CDR3 is built from 13 residues. Trimming cost V 5 bases and J 3 bases; bases outside gene matches: 4. Here the CDR3 reads CATSGYRGYEQYF. The CDR3 nucleotides read TGTGCCACCAGCGGCTACAGGGGCTACGAGCAGTACTTC. The entire variable domain, with the rest obtained from reference TRBV15 and TRBJ2-7, is as follows: DAMVIQNPRYQVTQFGKPVTLSCSQTLNHNVMYWYQQKSSQAPKLLFHYYDKDFNNEADTPDNFQSRRPNTSFCFLDIRSPGLGDTAMYLCATSGYRGYEQYFGPGTRLTVT.

The chain employs TRBV19 and TRBJ1-1, with 12 bases aligning to TRBD1. J gave up 3 bases and V 5 bases, and 7 bases lay outside the gene matches. Germline CDR1 LNHDA, CDR2 SQIVND (reference sequence). The CDR3 length is 16 residues. This chain's CDR3 is CASSWDRGRLDTEAFF. CDR3 in DNA: TGTGCCAGTAGTTGGGACAGGGGGCGATTGGACACTGAAGCTTTCTTT. Filled out from reference TRBV19 and TRBJ1-1, the complete variable domain reads DGGITQSPKYLFRKEGQNVTLSCEQNLNHDAMYWYRQDPGQGLRLIYYSQIVNDFQKGDIAEGYSVSREKKESFPLTVTSAQKNPTAFYLCASSWDRGRLDTEAFFGQGTRLTVV.

This sequence joins TRBV6-5 and TRBJ1-2; tentative D call: TRBD1 (6 bases). Germline V CDR1 and CDR2: MNHEY, SVGAGI. The CDR3 contains 13 residues. The ends were cut back, 4 bases at V and 8 bases at J, with 14 bases in the middle. This CDR3 reads CASSLSGAGGYTF. The CDR3 nucleotides are TGTGCCAGCAGTTTATCAGGGGCCGGAGGCTACACCTTC.

The gene calls are TRBV27 and TRBJ2-1; 14 nucleotides line up with TRBD2. Trimming removed 5 bases from V and 7 bases from J; junction bases left unmatched: 10. This CDR3 is built from 17 residues. Per the germline V gene, CDR1 is MNHEY and CDR2 is SMNVEV (reference sequence). The CDR3 region is CASSTTSGTSGRNEQFF. CDR3 coding DNA: TGTGCCAGCAGTACCACATCAGGGACTAGCGGGAGAAATGAGCAGTTCTTC.

CDR3 DNA: TGTGCCAGCAGTAGCCGGGGACAGAGAAATTCACCCCTCCACTTT. Amino acid sequence: CASSSRGQRNSPLHF. V is TRBV7-2 and J is TRBJ1-6; 7 positions agree with TRBD1. V shed 6 bases and J 7 bases; nucleotides not matched to a gene: 9. The germline V gene has CDR1 SGHTA and CDR2 FQGNSA. There are 15 residues in the CDR3.

The rearrangement links TRBV19 to TRBJ1-5; 10 bases map to TRBD1. The CDR3 runs 15 residues. CDR1 and CDR2 (germline): LNHDA, SQIVND (reference sequence). The junction had 8 bases not matched to a gene; V was cut back by 3 bases and J by 9 bases. CDR3 sequence: CASSIGQGGVPPQHF. Written as DNA, the CDR3 is TGTGCCAGTAGTATCGGACAGGGGGGCGTCCCGCCCCAGCATTTT. Looking up the rest from reference TRBV19 and TRBJ1-5 gives the full variable domain: DGGITQSPKYLFRKEGQNVTLSCEQNLNHDAMYWYRQDPGQGLRLIYYSQIVNDFQKGDIAEGYSVSREKKESFPLTVTSAQKNPTAFYLCASSIGQGGVPPQHFGDGTRLSIL.

This chain joins TRBV13 and TRBJ2-3; 16 nucleotides agree with TRBD2. The CDR3 covers 16 residues. V lost 5 bases to trimming and J lost 14 bases; unmatched junction nucleotides: 13. Germline V CDR1 and CDR2: PRHDT, FYEKMQ (reference sequence). CDR3 loop: CASSHGTSGRGSLLYF. Written as DNA, the CDR3 is TGTGCCAGCAGCCACGGGACTAGCGGGAGGGGTAGTTTGTTGTATTTT.

DNA of the CDR3: TGTGCCAGCAGCCCCGTATCGAACACTGAAGCTTTCTTT. It specifies CASSPVSNTEAFF. V and J are TRBV5-4 and TRBJ1-1; no firm D call. V was clipped by 4 bases and J by 1 base, with 8 bases between them. The CDR3 extends over 13 amino acids. Germline V gene data show CDR1 as SGHNT and CDR2 as YYREEE (reference sequence).

The chain uses TRBV5-1 and TRBJ2-7; D is possibly TRBD2 (6 bases). Per germline, CDR1 SGHRS and CDR2 YFSETQ. The CDR3 has 18 amino acids. The V end lost 2 bases, the J end lost 3 bases, and 24 bases lay between the germline ends. The CDR3 region has the DNA TGCGCCAGCAGCTTCGAGCTCAGGGCGGGGCATAATAACTACGAGCAGTACTTC. Translated: CASSFELRAGHNNYEQYF.

By share, this clone ranks as medium-sized. Other DNA sequences from this sample encode an identical CDR3 as well. The chain has TRBV4-3 and TRBJ2-7; TRBD1 matches 8 bases. The CDR3 is made up of 14 amino acids. The germline V gene has CDR1 LGHNA and CDR2 YSLEER. The V gene end was trimmed by 1 base and the J gene end by 4 bases; junction bases not matched to a gene: 3. CDR3 nucleotides: TGCGCCAGCAGCCAAGGTGGACAGGGATACGAGCAGTACTTC. It specifies CASSQGGQGYEQYF.

V is TRBV11-2 and J is TRBJ2-2; D is undetermined. Germline V gene lookup returns CDR1 SGHAT and CDR2 FQNNGV. This CDR3 has 12 amino acids. Trimming stripped 5 bases from V and 2 bases from J, with 3 bases between. CDR3 amino acids: CASSPNTGELFF. The DNA of the CDR3 is TGTGCCAGCAGCCCAAACACCGGGGAGCTGTTTTTT.

The V gene is TRBV28, the J gene TRBJ2-7, with D unclear. Germline V gene data show CDR1 as MDHEN and CDR2 as SYDVKM. Between the trimmed V and J ends, which lost 4 bases and 4 bases, there was a span of 20 bases. The CDR3 is made up of 16 amino acids. The CDR3 loop reads CASSWAPETQRYEQYF. As DNA, the CDR3 is TGTGCCAGCAGTTGGGCCCCAGAAACCCAGAGATACGAGCAGTACTTC.

In its sample, this clone was seen once. The chain recombines TRBV5-8 with TRBJ1-5; TRBD1 matches at 8 bases. V dropped 4 bases and J dropped 3; count of bases not matched to a gene: 6. Per the germline V gene, CDR1 is SGHTS and CDR2 is YDEGEE. CDR3 length: 15 residues. CDR3 sequence (DNA): TGTGCCAGCAGCCCCCGGGACAGGCCCAATCAGCCCCAGCATTTT. This translates into CASSPRDRPNQPQHF.

The CDR3 DNA follows: TGTGCCAGCAGCTTTAGCGGGAGGGCGACAAATGAGCAGTTCTTC. The encoded protein is CASSFSGRATNEQFF. V gene TRBV7-3 combines with J gene TRBJ2-1, with 11 bases lining up with TRBD2. V gave up 3 bases and J gave up 7 bases; unmatched junction bases: 5. This CDR3 is built from 15 residues. Germline CDR1 and CDR2: SGHTA and FQGTGA.

CDR3 DNA: TGTGCCAGCAGTTACTGGAATGAGCAGTTCTTC. This translates into CASSYWNEQFF. The chain couples TRBV27 to TRBJ2-1; D gene unclear. Germline CDR1 reads MNHEY; CDR2 reads SMNVEV (reference sequence). V shed 4 bases and J shed 7 bases, with 5 bases lying between them. The CDR3 is made up of 11 amino acids.

The chain uses TRBV27 and TRBJ2-1, with D possibly matching TRBD2 (6 bases). CDR3 length equals 15 residues. Per germline, CDR1 MNHEY and CDR2 SMNVEV (reference sequence). The ends were cut back, 5 bases at V and 9 bases at J, with 20 bases in the middle. The CDR3: CASSPPGGWGSEQFF. The DNA of the CDR3 is TGTGCCAGCAGTCCCCCTGGGGGGTGGGGCTCTGAGCAGTTCTTC.

J is TRBJ2-5 and V is TRBV27; 9 positions agree with TRBD2. Losses at the gene ends were 6 bases for V and 2 bases for J; bases not matched to a gene: 4. This CDR3 has 14 amino acids. Germline V gene data show CDR1 as MNHEY and CDR2 as SMNVEV (reference sequence). CDR3 protein: CASRPGLAQETQYF. The CDR3 DNA sequence: TGTGCCAGCAGACCGGGACTAGCTCAAGAGACCCAGTACTTC.

The chain employs TRBV5-1 and TRBJ2-1; TRBD2 might be the D (5 bases). Germline CDR1 reads SGHRS; CDR2 reads YFSETQ. CDR3 length equals 16 residues. V lost 0 bases, J lost 0 bases, and 10 bases lay in between. CDR3 sequence: CASSLVAGSSYNEQFF. CDR3 sequence (DNA): TGCGCCAGCAGCTTGGTGGCGGGTAGCTCCTACAATGAGCAGTTCTTC.

Only a few counts were recorded for this clone. The DNA for the CDR3 is TGTGCCAGCAGTGAACGGGACACCGAGGAAAAACTGTTTTTT. Its translation is CASSERDTEEKLFF. This sequence joins TRBV6-1 and TRBJ1-4; tentatively, D is TRBD1 (6 bases). Per the germline V gene, CDR1 is MNHNS and CDR2 is SASEGT. The CDR3 runs 14 residues. Trimming took 2 bases from V and 8 from J, leaving 12 bases between them.

This clone was observed a single time. The rearrangement links TRBV5-4 to TRBJ2-2; D remains unclear. CDR1 SGHNT and CDR2 YYREEE come from the germline V gene (reference sequence). CDR3 length: 15 amino acids. Trimming left V 0 bases short and J 1 base short, with 7 bases between. CDR3 sequence reads: CASSLADKNTGELFF. CDR3 sequence (DNA): TGTGCCAGCAGCTTGGCCGACAAGAACACCGGGGAGCTGTTTTTT. The whole variable domain, remainder taken from reference TRBV5-4 and TRBJ2-2, is ETGVTQSPTHLIKTRGQQVTLRCSSQSGHNTVSWYQQALGQGPQFIFQYYREEENGRGNFPPRFSGLQFPNYSSELNVNALELDDSALYLCASSLADKNTGELFFGEGSRLTVL.